This T cell receptor (beta chain) was profiled in a study of CD8+ T cells in alopecia areata. Study-wide results and limits: Affected scalp, especially in alopecia totalis/universalis, had a higher clonality than normal scalp did.

From germline, CDR1 is MNHEY and CDR2 SVGAGI. Deletions cut 4 bases from V and 4 bases from J, with 13 bases between. The CDR3 loop spans 14 amino acids. Treatment: oral pan-JAK inhibitor, 5-10 mg twice daily. RNA extraction was followed by reverse transcription into cDNA, which acted as the sequencing template. Generated by immunoSEQ multiplex PCR, the TCRdb table keeps only in-frame clones and is missing some. The sample lists under 200,000 clones, 60% seen once, with approximately 14% in the top ten. Comments on this clone: Its antigen is unknown.

This clonotype originated in a human donor with alopecia areata. The genes are TRBV6-5 and TRBJ2-5, with unresolved D. Specimen: CD4+ T cells sorted from blood, collected at week 24, from a patient treated with tofacitinib. CDR3 residues: CASSSIRAAETQYF. The CDR3 DNA reads TGTGCCAGCAGTTCTATACGGGCGGCAGAGACCCAGTACTTC.